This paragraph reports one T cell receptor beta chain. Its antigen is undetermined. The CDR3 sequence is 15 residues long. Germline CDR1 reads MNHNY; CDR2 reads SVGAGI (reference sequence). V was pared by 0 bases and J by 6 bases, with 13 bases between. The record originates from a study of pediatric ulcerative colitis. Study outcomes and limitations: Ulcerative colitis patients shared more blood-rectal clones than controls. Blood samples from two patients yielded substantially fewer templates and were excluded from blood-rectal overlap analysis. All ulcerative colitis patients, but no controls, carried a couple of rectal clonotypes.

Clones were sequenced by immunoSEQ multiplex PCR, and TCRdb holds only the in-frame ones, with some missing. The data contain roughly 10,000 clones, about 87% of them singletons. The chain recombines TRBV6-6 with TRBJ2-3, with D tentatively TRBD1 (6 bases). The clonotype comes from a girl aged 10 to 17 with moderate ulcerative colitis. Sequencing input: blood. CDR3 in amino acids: CASSYSGAGVDTQYF. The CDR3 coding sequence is TGTGCCAGCAGTTACTCGGGGGCCGGAGTCGATACGCAGTATTTT.